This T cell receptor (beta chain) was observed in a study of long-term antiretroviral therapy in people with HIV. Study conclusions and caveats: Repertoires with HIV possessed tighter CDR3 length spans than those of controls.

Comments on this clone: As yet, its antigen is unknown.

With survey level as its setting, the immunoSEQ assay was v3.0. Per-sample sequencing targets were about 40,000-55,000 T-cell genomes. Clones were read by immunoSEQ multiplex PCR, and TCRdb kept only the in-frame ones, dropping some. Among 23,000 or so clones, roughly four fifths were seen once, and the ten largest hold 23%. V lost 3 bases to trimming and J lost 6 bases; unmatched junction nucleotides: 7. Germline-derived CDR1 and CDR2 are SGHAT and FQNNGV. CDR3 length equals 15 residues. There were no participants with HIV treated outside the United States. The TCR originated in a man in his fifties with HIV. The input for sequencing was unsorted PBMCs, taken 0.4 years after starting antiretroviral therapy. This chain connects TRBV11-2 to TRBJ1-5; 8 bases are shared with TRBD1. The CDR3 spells CASSLSTGASQPQHF. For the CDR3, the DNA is TGTGCCAGCAGCTTGTCGACAGGGGCTAGTCAGCCCCAGCATTTT.